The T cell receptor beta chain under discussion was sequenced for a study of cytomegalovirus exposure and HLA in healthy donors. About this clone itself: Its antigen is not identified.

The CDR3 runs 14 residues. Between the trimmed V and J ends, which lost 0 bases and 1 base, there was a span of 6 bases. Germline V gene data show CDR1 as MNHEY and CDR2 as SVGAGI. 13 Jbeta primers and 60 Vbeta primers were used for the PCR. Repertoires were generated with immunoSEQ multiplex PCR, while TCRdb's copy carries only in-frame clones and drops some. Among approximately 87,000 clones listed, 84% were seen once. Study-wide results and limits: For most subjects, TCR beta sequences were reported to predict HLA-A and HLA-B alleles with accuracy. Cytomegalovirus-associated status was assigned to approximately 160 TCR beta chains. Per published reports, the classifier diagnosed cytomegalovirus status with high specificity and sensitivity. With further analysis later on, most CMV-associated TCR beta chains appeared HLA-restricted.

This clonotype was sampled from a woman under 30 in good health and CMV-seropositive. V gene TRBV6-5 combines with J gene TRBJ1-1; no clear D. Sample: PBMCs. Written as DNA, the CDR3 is TGTGCCAGCAGTTACTCGTCCAGGAACACTGAAGCTTTCTTT. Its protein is CASSYSSRNTEAFF.